What follows describes a single T cell receptor (beta chain). The antigen is undetermined. The CDR3 runs 16 residues. V lost 2 bases, J lost 1 base, and 13 bases lay in between. In germline, CDR1 is SGHVS, CDR2 FNYEAQ. The entry originates in a study of blood T cells in healthy people across ages. Study outcomes and limitations: Strong correlation was found linking TCR beta diversity to naive T cell percentage. Underestimates were what the diversity estimates from one million T cells were considered to be.

Drawing of peripheral blood yielded about 10 milliliters from each donor. The authors ran a second PCR of about 7 to 11 cycles using a sample-barcoded 5' primer and a J-beta primer mix. Every cDNA molecule bore a tag from a template-switch adaptor containing 12 random nucleotides. MiXCR, applied by TCRdb to the 5' RACE reads, yields one record per CDR3 protein. The repertoire holds about 1,500,000 distinct CDR3 sequences, with about 43% as singletons. The TCR originated in a woman aged 18-29 years in good health. The chain has TRBV7-6 and TRBJ2-3; no reliable D call. The sequenced sample consisted of blood. The CDR3 region has the DNA TGTGCCAGCAGCTTAAGAAAGATCCTGGGCACAGATACGCAGTATTTT. Its protein product is CASSLRKILGTDTQYF.